At least ten counts were recorded for the clone carrying this TCR beta chain. Stable hyperthyroidism denotes an absence of ophthalmopathy throughout 18 months of follow-up. This specimen comes from a study of Graves' ophthalmopathy and Graves' hyperthyroidism. The CDR3 has 15 amino acids. Trimming cost V 6 bases and J 2 bases; bases outside gene matches: 8. The germline V gene encodes CDR1 MNHEY and CDR2 SVGEGT. For repertoire sequencing, the TCR beta CDR3 regions were amplified from RNA transcripts. First-round RT-PCR used HTBI primers; second-round multiplex PCR followed. MiXCR, run by TCRdb on the multiplex PCR reads, gives a single entry per CDR3 protein. The repertoire holds about 620,000 distinct CDR3 sequences, with 20% to 25% as singletons.

Sequencing input: peripheral blood. The chain joins TRBV6-2 or TRBV6-3 to TRBJ2-7, with 9 bases that match TRBD2. This TCR came from a woman under 30 with stable Graves' hyperthyroidism. Some clones in this sample may be carry-over from other donors' samples. Here the CDR3 DNA reads TGTGCCAGCAGGCCCCTTGCGGGGGGGCCCTACGAGCAGTACTTC. Amino acids: CASRPLAGGPYEQYF.